This T cell receptor (beta chain) was sequenced for a study of human T cells and chemical hapten exposure. The CDR3 spans 13 residues. The germline V gene encodes CDR1 LNHDA and CDR2 SQIVND (reference sequence). V shed 8 bases and J 1 base; nucleotides not matched to a gene: 2. Time point noted: pre-sensitization, week 0. Noted treatment: therapeutic diphenylcyclopropenone sensitization with weekly scalp DPC. Findings of the study overall: Patch test score rose with PT1 expanded TCRs, significant at 8, 16, 32, not 4. Expanded TCRs clustered into significantly more large CDR3 similarity groups than controls, the analysis revealed. Healthy people's immune response may differ from that of the donors, who had alopecia.

This clonotype was seen at least ten times. Antigen unknown. As handled by the study authors: From about 22,000 to 700,000 TCRs were found per sample, with a median of approximately 100,000. From the RACE reads, TCRdb called clonotypes with MiXCR, one entry per CDR3 protein. These V and J calls derive from TCRdb rather than the authors' analysis. Of about 68,000 distinct CDR3 sequences in the sample, roughly 9.8% are singletons; the top ten hold 5% to 5.5%. V is TRBV19 and J is TRBJ2-5, with 9 bases aligning to TRBD1. This clonotype was sampled from a woman between 45 and 60 years old with alopecia areata. Some clones in this sample may be carry-over from other donors' samples. Sequencing used whole blood, obtained in connection with sensitization to the hapten diphenylcyclopropenone (DPC). CDR3 DNA sequence: TGTGCCAGTGGGGACAGGGCCCAAGAGACCCAGTACTTC. Encoded protein: CASGDRAQETQYF.